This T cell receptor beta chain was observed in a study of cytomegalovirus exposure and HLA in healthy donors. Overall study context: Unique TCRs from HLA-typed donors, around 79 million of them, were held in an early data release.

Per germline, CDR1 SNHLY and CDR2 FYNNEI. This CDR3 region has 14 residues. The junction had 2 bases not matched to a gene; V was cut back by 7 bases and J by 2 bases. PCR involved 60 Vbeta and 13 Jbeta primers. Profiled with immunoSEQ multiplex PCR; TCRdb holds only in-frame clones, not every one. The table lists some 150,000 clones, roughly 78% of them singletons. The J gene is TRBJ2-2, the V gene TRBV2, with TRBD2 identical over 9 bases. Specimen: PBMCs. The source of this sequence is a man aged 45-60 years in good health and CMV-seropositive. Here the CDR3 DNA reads TGTGCCAGCAAAGCGGGAGGTAACACCGGGGAGCTGTTTTTT. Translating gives CASKAGGNTGELFF. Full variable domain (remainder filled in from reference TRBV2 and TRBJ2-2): EPEVTQTPSHQVTQMGQEVILRCVPISNHLYFYWYRQILGQKVEFLVSFYNNEISEKSEIFDDQFSVERPDGSNFTLKIRSTKLEDSAMYFCASKAGGNTGELFFGEGSRLTVL.